The 11 T cell receptor beta chains presented below share a single source sample, sequenced in a study of blood T cell repertoires in COVID-19. The method was immunoSEQ multiplex PCR; TCRdb's version includes in-frame clones alone and lacks a portion of them. The sample consists of a few hundred thousand clones, 80% to 90% of them appearing once. Sequenced: PBMCs or T cells enriched from blood (not recorded which). The receptors were sampled from a man younger than 45 who had recovered from COVID-19.

This clone was seen a few times. CDR3 loop: CASKGVNTEAFF. The DNA of the CDR3 is TGTGCCAGCAAAGGGGTGAACACTGAAGCTTTCTTT. The J gene is TRBJ1-1, the V gene TRBV6-6; tentatively, D is TRBD1 (5 bases). The V gene lost 7 bases and the J gene lost 0 bases, with 6 bases spanning the gap. Germline CDR1 and CDR2: MNHNY and SVGAGI (reference sequence). The CDR3 is 12 amino acids.

V gene TRBV7-7 combines with J gene TRBJ2-5; 14 bases line up with TRBD2. V was pared by 4 bases and J by 3 bases, with 13 bases of the junction left unmatched. The CDR3 totals 19 residues. Germline V gives CDR1 SSHAT, CDR2 FNYEAQ (reference sequence). CDR3 DNA: TGTGCCAGCAGCTCTAGGATGAATCTGGGACTAGCGGGAGAAGAGACCCAGTACTTC. Translated: CASSSRMNLGLAGEETQYF. The full variable domain, its missing parts supplied by reference TRBV7-7 and TRBJ2-5, is GAGVSQSPRYKVTKRGQDVTLRCDPISSHATLYWYQQALGQGPEFLTYFNYEAQPDKSGLPSDRFSAERPEGSISTLTIQRTEQRDSAMYRCASSSRMNLGLAGEETQYFGPGTRLLVL.

This clone was counted only a few times. The gene calls are TRBV5-1 and TRBJ2-7; 10 nucleotides agree with TRBD1. Germline CDR1 and CDR2: SGHRS and YFSETQ. The CDR3 is 14 amino acids. Unmatched junction bases numbered 4, after V lost 4 bases and J lost 3 bases. As DNA, the CDR3 is TGCGCCAGCAGCCCGACAGGGGGCGACTACGAGCAGTACTTC. This gives the protein CASSPTGGDYEQYF.

The chain is built from TRBV28 and TRBJ2-5; D may be TRBD1 (5 bases). The CDR3 has 13 residues. Trimming pared 4 bases from V and 3 bases from J, leaving 9 bases between. Germline V gene data show CDR1 as MDHEN and CDR2 as SYDVKM. The CDR3 reads CASSSPTEETQYF. CDR3 nucleotides: TGTGCCAGCAGTTCCCCGACAGAAGAGACCCAGTACTTC.

The chain couples TRBV5-6 to TRBJ2-3, with 11 nucleotides matching TRBD1. The CDR3 sequence is 15 residues long. The ends lost 3 bases at V and 1 base at J; junction bases unmatched: 1. Germline V gene data show CDR1 as SGHDT and CDR2 as YYEEEE. CDR3 amino acids: CASSSGQGGTDTQYF. The CDR3 DNA reads as TGTGCCAGCAGCTCGGGACAGGGGGGCACAGATACGCAGTATTTT.

J is TRBJ2-7 and V is TRBV30, with D maybe TRBD1 (5 bases). V lost 1 base, J lost 0 bases, and 16 bases lay in between. The CDR3 has 16 amino acids. Germline V CDR1 and CDR2: GTSNPN, SVGIG (reference sequence). CDR3 sequence: CAWSGGHAKSSYEQYF. The CDR3, as DNA: TGTGCCTGGAGTGGTGGACACGCGAAATCCTCCTACGAGCAGTACTTC.

V and J are TRBV7-9 and TRBJ1-2; no clear D. Per the germline V gene, CDR1 is SEHNR and CDR2 is FQNEAQ (reference sequence). There are 14 residues in the CDR3. V was cut by 5 bases and J by 0 bases, with 10 bases left in between. The CDR3: CASSVLTTNYGYTF. The CDR3 nucleotides read TGTGCCAGCAGCGTTCTGACAACTAACTATGGCTACACCTTC.

The V and J genes are TRBV6-6 and TRBJ2-7, with 7 bases identical to TRBD2. Germline V gene lookup returns CDR1 MNHNY and CDR2 SVGAGI (reference sequence). Trimming removed 0 bases from V and 5 bases from J; junction bases left unmatched: 4. The CDR3 covers 14 residues. The CDR3 DNA reads as TGTGCCAGCAGTTACTCGACTAGCTGGGACGAGCAGTACTTC. Residues: CASSYSTSWDEQYF.

The V and J genes are TRBV5-5 and TRBJ1-3; maybe TRBD1 (5 bases). Germline V lookup: CDR1 SGHKS, CDR2 YYEKEE (reference sequence). The V and J ends lost 2 bases and 0 bases respectively, with 9 bases between them. The CDR3 contains 15 residues. The CDR3 is CASSFGGDSGNTIYF. The DNA for the CDR3 is TGTGCCAGCAGCTTCGGGGGAGACTCTGGAAACACCATATATTTT.

J is TRBJ1-1 and V is TRBV3-1 (or the pseudogene TRBV3-2); weak D call: TRBD1 (6 bases). Germline V lookup: CDR1 LGHDT, CDR2 YNNKEL (reference sequence). The V end was cut by 3 bases, the J end by 6 bases, with 14 bases between. The CDR3 consists of 14 residues. CDR3 protein: CASSQGARFSEAFF. DNA for the CDR3: TGTGCCAGCAGCCAGGGGGCGAGGTTCTCTGAAGCTTTCTTT.

This clone has a single count. J is TRBJ2-1 and V is TRBV5-6, with 13 bases that match TRBD2. The V gene's germline CDR1 is SGHDT and CDR2 YYEEEE. CDR3 length: 16 amino acids. The V gene end was trimmed by 4 bases and the J gene end by 6 bases; junction bases not matched to a gene: 7. This chain's CDR3 is CASSGLGLAGVNEQFF. CDR3 in DNA: TGTGCCAGCAGCGGCCTTGGACTAGCGGGAGTCAATGAGCAGTTCTTC.